This T cell receptor (beta chain) was captured in a study of healthy donors' naive CD4 and CD8 T cells. Each TCR library used around 540 ng of total RNA and a linear amplification protocol. MiXCR, applied by TCRdb to the reads, yields one record per CDR3 protein. This sample has 180,000 or so distinct CDR3 sequences; 65% to 80% occur once, and the top ten carry around 2%. Study-wide points: Most V and J genes were reportedly biased between naive CD4+ and CD8+ cells. Positive CDR3 charge linked to CD4+ cells, negative to CD8+ cells. Bias from naive T cell homeostatic proliferation was not addressed. Alpha and beta chains were sequenced in bulk without pairing.

This clonotype has a handful of counts. Its target is unknown. Sequencing was performed on naive CD4+ and CD8+ T cells sorted from blood, pooled from several donors. The TCR was taken from a pool of human donors in good health; the sample pools cells from several healthy donors.

CDR3 sequence (DNA): TGTGCCAGCAGTTTGGGAGACAGGACCCAAGAGACCCAGTACTTC. This sequence encodes CASSLGDRTQETQYF. V usage is TRBV12-3 or TRBV12-4 and J usage is TRBJ2-5; a weak D match, TRBD1 (6 bases). V lost 3 bases and J 1 base, leaving 12 bases between the germline ends. This CDR3 is 15 amino acids long.